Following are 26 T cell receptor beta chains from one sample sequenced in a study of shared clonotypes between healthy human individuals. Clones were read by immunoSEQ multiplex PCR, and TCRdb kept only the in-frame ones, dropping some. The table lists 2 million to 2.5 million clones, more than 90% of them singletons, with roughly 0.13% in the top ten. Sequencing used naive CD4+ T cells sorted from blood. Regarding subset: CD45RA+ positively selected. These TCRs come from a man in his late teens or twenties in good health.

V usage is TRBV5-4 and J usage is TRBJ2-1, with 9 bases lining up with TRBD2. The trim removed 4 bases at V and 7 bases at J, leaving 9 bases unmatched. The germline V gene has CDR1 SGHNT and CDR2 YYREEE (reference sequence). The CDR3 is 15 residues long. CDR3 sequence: CASSTRTSARNEQFF. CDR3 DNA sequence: TGTGCCAGCAGCACCAGGACTAGCGCAAGGAATGAGCAGTTCTTC.

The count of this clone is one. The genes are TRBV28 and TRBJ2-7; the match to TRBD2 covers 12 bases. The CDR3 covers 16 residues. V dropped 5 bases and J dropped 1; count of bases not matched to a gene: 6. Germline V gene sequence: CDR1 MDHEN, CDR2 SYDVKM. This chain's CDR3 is CASSPSGTSGSYEQYF. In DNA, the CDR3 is TGTGCCAGCAGTCCCTCCGGGACTAGCGGGTCCTACGAGCAGTACTTC.

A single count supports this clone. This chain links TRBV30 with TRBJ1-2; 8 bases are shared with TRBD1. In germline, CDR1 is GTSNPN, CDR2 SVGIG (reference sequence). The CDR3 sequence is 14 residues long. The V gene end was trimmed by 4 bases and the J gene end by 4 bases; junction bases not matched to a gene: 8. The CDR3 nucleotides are TGTGCCTGGACCCCTTGGCAGGGGGCCTATGGCTACACCTTC. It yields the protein CAWTPWQGAYGYTF.

CDR3 residues: CASSFWDRSYEQYF. In DNA, the CDR3 is TGTGCCAGCAGCTTCTGGGACAGGTCCTACGAGCAGTACTTC. V and J are TRBV7-9 and TRBJ2-7, with 8 bases identical to TRBD1. Germline V CDR1 and CDR2: SEHNR, FQNEAQ (reference sequence). This CDR3 is built from 14 residues. V was pared by 3 bases and J by 1 base, with 2 bases of the junction left unmatched. The full variable domain, in which reference TRBV7-9 and TRBJ2-7 provide the parts outside the CDR3, is DTGVSQNPRHKITKRGQNVTFRCDPISEHNRLYWYRQTLGQGPEFLTYFQNEAQLEKSRLLSDRFSAERPKGSFSTLEIQRTEQGDSAMYLCASSFWDRSYEQYFGPGTRLTVT.

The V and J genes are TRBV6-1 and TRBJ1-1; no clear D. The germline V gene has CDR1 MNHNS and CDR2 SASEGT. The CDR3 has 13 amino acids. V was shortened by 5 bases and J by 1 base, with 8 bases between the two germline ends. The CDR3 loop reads CASSQTRNTEAFF. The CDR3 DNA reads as TGTGCCAGCAGTCAAACTCGGAACACTGAAGCTTTCTTT.

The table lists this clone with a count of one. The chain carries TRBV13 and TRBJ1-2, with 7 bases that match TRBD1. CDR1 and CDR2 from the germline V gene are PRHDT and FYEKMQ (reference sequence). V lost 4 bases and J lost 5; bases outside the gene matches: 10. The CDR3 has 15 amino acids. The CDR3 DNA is TGTGCCAGCAGCTCTCCTCGGGACAGCAATTATGGCTACACCTTC. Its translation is CASSSPRDSNYGYTF.

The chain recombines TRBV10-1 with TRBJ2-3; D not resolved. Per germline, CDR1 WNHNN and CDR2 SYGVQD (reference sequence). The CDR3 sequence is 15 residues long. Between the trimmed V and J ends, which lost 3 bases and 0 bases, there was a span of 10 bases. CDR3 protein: CASSDRAASTDTQYF. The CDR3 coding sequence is TGCGCCAGCAGTGATAGGGCGGCTAGCACAGATACGCAGTATTTT.

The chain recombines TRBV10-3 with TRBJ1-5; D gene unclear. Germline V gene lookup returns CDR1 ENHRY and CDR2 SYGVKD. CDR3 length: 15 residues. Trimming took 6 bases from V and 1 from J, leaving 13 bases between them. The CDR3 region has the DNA TGTGCCATCAGCGAATCAGGACGGAGCAATCAGCCCCAGCATTTT. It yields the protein CAISESGRSNQPQHF.

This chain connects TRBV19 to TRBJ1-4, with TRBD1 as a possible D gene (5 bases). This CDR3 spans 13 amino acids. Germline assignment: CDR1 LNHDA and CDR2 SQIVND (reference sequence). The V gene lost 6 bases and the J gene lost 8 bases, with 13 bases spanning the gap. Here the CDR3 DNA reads TGTGCCAGTAGCCTGGGGCCTATAGAAAAACTGTTTTTT. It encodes CASSLGPIEKLFF.

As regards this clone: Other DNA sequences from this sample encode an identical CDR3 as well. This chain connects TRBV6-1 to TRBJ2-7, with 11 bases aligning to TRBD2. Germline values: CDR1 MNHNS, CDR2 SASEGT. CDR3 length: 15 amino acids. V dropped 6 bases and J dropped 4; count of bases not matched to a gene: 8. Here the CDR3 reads CASSEAGTSGYEQYF. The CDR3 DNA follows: TGTGCCAGCAGCGAGGCGGGGACTAGCGGATACGAGCAGTACTTC.

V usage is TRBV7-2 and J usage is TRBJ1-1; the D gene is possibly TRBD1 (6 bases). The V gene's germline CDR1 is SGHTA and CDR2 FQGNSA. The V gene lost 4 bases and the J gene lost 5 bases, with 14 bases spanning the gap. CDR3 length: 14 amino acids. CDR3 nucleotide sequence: TGTGCCAGCAGCTCCACGGACAGCAGAACTGAAGCTTTCTTT. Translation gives CASSSTDSRTEAFF.

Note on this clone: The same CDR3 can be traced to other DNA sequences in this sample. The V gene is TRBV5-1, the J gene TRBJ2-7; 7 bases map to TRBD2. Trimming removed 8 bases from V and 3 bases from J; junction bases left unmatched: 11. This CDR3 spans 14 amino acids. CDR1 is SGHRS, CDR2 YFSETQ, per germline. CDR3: CASTTGTGGYEQYF. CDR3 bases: TGCGCCAGTACGACCGGGACGGGGGGCTACGAGCAGTACTTC.

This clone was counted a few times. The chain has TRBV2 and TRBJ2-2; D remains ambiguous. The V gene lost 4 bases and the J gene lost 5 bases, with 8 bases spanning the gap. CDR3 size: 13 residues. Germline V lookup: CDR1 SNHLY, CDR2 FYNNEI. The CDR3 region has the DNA TGTGCCAGCAGTGCTATCGGAACCGGGGAGCTGTTTTTT. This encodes CASSAIGTGELFF.

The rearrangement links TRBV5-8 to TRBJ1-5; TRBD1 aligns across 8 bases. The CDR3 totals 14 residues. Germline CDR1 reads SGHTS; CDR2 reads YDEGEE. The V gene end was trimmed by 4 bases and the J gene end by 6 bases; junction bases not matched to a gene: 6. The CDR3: CASSLRTGTQPQHF. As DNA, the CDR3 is TGTGCCAGCAGCCTACGGACAGGGACTCAGCCCCAGCATTTT.

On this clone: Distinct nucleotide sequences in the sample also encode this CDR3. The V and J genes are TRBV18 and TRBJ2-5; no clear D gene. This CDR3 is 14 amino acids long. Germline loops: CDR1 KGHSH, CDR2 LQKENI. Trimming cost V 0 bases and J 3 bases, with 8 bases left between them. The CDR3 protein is CASSPPAAKETQYF. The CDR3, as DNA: TGTGCCAGCTCACCACCGGCCGCCAAAGAGACCCAGTACTTC.

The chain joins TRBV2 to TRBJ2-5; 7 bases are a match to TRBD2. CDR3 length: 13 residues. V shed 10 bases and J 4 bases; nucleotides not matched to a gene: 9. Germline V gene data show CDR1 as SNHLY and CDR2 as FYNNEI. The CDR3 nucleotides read TGTGCCACTCGGGGGGAGCTAGGAGAGACCCAGTACTTC. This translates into CATRGELGETQYF.

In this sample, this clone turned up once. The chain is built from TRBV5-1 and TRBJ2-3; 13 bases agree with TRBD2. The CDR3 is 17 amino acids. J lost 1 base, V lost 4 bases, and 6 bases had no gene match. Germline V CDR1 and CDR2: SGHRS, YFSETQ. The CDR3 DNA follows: TGCGCCAGCAGCGGGGGACTAGCGGGGTGGCGCACAGATACGCAGTATTTT. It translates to CASSGGLAGWRTDTQYF.

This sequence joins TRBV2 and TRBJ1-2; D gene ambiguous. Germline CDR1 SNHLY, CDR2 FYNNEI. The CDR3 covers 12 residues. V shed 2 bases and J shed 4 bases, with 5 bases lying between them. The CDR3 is CASSERLYGYTF. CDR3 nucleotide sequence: TGTGCCAGCAGTGAACGACTCTATGGCTACACCTTC.

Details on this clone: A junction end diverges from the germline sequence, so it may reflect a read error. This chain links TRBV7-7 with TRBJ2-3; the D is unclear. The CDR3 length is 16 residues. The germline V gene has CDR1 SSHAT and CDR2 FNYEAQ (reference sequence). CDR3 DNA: TGTGCTAGCAGCCCATTGGGAAATCCTAGCACAGATACGCAGTATTTT. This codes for CASSPLGNPSTDTQYF.

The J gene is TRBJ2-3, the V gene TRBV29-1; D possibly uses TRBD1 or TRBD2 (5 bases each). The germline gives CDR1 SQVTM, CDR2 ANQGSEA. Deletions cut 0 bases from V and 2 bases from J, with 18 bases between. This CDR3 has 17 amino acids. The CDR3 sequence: CSVEELEDLGVTDTQYF. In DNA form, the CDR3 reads TGCAGCGTTGAAGAGCTCGAGGACCTGGGGGTCACAGATACGCAGTATTTT.

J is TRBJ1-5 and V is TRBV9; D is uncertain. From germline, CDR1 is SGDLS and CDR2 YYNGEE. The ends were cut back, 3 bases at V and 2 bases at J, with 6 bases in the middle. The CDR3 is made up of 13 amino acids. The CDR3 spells CASSAGGNQPQHF. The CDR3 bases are TGTGCCAGCAGCGCCGGGGGCAATCAGCCCCAGCATTTT.

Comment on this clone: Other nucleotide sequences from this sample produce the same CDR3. The CDR3 sequence is CASSVVGSGANVLTF. The CDR3 nucleotides are TGTGCCAGCAGCGTAGTGGGCTCTGGGGCCAACGTCCTGACTTTC. The V call is TRBV9, the J call TRBJ2-6; D unclear. Germline V gene lookup returns CDR1 SGDLS and CDR2 YYNGEE. Trimming pared 0 bases from V and 0 bases from J, leaving 4 bases between. The CDR3 sequence is 15 residues long.

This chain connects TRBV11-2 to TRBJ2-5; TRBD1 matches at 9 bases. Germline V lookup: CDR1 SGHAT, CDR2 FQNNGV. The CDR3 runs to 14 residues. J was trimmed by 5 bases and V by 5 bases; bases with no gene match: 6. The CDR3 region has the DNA TGTGCCAGCAGCCAAACAGGGGGCCGGGAGACCCAGTACTTC. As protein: CASSQTGGRETQYF.

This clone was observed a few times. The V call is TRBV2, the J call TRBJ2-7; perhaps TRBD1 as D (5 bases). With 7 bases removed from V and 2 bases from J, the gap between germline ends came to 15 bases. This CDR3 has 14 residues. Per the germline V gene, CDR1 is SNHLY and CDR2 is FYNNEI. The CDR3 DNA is TGTGCCAGCACAATGCAGGGCAGGACCTACGAGCAGTACTTC. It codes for CASTMQGRTYEQYF.

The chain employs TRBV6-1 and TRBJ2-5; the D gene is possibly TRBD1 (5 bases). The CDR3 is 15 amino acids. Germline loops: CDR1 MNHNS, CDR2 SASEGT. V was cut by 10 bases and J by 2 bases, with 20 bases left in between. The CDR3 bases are TGTGCCACCACTCGAAACAGACAGATTCAAGAGACCCAGTACTTC. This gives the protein CATTRNRQIQETQYF.

The CDR3: CSVQRTGGYNEQFF. CDR3 DNA sequence: TGCAGCGTTCAAAGGACAGGGGGCTACAATGAGCAGTTCTTC. V usage is TRBV29-1 and J usage is TRBJ2-1; 10 bases are a match to TRBD1. The J segment lost 3 bases and the V segment lost 5 bases, leaving 4 bases of the junction unmatched. This CDR3 comprises 14 residues. The germline gives CDR1 SQVTM, CDR2 ANQGSEA.